These 22 T cell receptor beta chains were sequenced from one sample in a study of CD8 T cells in ankylosing spondylitis. General study points: Characteristic of ankylosing spondylitis blood, it appeared, was a TCR beta motif comprising about 8 highly homologous variants.

TCRdb reprocessed the 5' RACE reads via MiXCR and lists one record per CDR3 protein. The sample holds some 800,000 distinct CDR3 sequences, 10% to 15% seen once. These receptors have no known antigen. The sample consisted of blood, either unsorted or a sorted T cell fraction (not recorded which). These receptors all stem from a male donor with ankylosing spondylitis.

This clonotype has a count of ten or more. The rearrangement joins TRBV29-1 to TRBJ2-3, with 8 bases aligning to TRBD1. Germline values: CDR1 SQVTM, CDR2 ANQGSEA. The ends lost 2 bases at V and 1 base at J; junction bases unmatched: 2. The CDR3 runs to 14 residues. The CDR3 spells CSVEKGQGTDTQYF. Written as DNA, the CDR3 is TGCAGCGTTGAAAAGGGACAGGGCACAGATACGCAGTATTTT.

The chain is built from TRBV28 and TRBJ2-1, with 7 bases that match TRBD1. With V trimmed by 5 bases and J by 4 bases, 8 bases remained unmatched. Germline V CDR1 and CDR2: MDHEN, SYDVKM. This CDR3 contains 15 residues. CDR3 coding DNA: TGTGCCAGCAGTCCCACCGGGACAGCTTACAATGAGCAGTTCTTC. This codes for CASSPTGTAYNEQFF.

This clonotype came up many times. The J gene is TRBJ2-7, the V gene TRBV10-3, with D perhaps matching TRBD1 (7 bases). Germline assignment: CDR1 ENHRY and CDR2 SYGVKD. Trimming stripped 2 bases from V and 4 bases from J, with 12 bases between. The CDR3 length is 14 residues. The CDR3, as DNA: TGTGCCATCAGTGAGGCAGGGGGGTTGTACGAGCAGTACTTC. Translating it yields CAISEAGGLYEQYF.

This clonotype was seen a handful of times. The rearrangement uses TRBV11-2 and TRBJ2-7; no firm D call. The V end was cut by 7 bases, the J end by 6 bases, with 19 bases between. CDR3 length equals 14 residues. Germline CDR1 is SGHAT and CDR2 is FQNNGV. The CDR3 coding sequence is TGTGCCAGCACCACCCTGGGAAGCGTGGCCGAGCAGTACTTC. Encoded protein: CASTTLGSVAEQYF. Filled out from reference TRBV11-2 and TRBJ2-7, the complete variable domain reads EAGVAQSPRYKIIEKRQSVAFWCNPISGHATLYWYQQILGQGPKLLIQFQNNGVVDDSQLPKDRFSAERLKGVDSTLKIQPAKLEDSAVYLCASTTLGSVAEQYFGPGTRLTVT.

The chain's CDR3 is CASRFGQNEQYF. The CDR3 nucleotides read TGTGCCAGCAGATTCGGACAGAACGAGCAGTACTTC. The chain couples TRBV6-2 or TRBV6-3 to TRBJ2-7, with a tentative D call TRBD1 (6 bases). Germline V gene sequence: CDR1 MNHEY, CDR2 SVGEGT. The CDR3 runs 12 residues. V lost 6 bases to trimming and J lost 5 bases, with 11 bases between them.

The chain uses TRBV5-1 and TRBJ2-1, with 13 bases that match TRBD2. CDR3 size: 16 residues. Per the germline V gene, CDR1 is SGHRS and CDR2 is YFSETQ. V trimming: 6 bases; J trimming: 8 bases; junction bases outside the gene matches: 11. CDR3 coding DNA: TGCGCCAGCATGCGGAGCTTGGGACTAGCGGGACATGAGCAGTTCTTC. This gives the protein CASMRSLGLAGHEQFF.

CDR3 in amino acids: CASSHRFIIPQGAGELFF. For the CDR3, the DNA is TGTGCCAGCAGCCATCGATTCATAATACCTCAGGGGGCCGGGGAGCTGTTTTTT. This chain connects TRBV5-5 to TRBJ2-2; 7 bases align to TRBD1. With 4 bases clipped from V and 6 bases from J, the junction kept 18 bases outside the gene matches. The germline V gene encodes CDR1 SGHKS and CDR2 YYEKEE (reference sequence). The CDR3 covers 18 residues.

In this sample, this clonotype turned up a few times. CDR3 amino acids: CSAYRRNEQFF. The CDR3 region has the DNA TGCAGTGCTTACAGGAGGAATGAGCAGTTCTTC. The genes are TRBV20-1 and TRBJ2-1; the D call may be TRBD1 or TRBD2 (5 bases each). With 5 bases removed from V and 7 bases from J, the gap between germline ends came to 9 bases. The CDR3 consists of 11 residues. Per germline, CDR1 DFQATT and CDR2 SNEGSKA (reference sequence).

This clonotype was counted a few times. The chain recombines TRBV20-1 with TRBJ2-3; tentative D call: TRBD2 (7 bases). CDR1 is DFQATT, CDR2 SNEGSKA, per germline (reference sequence). CDR3 length equals 15 residues. Trimming took 5 bases from V and 3 from J, leaving 18 bases between them. CDR3 sequence: CSAGRRGRGTDTQYF. The CDR3 region has the DNA TGCAGTGCTGGGAGGCGGGGGAGGGGGACAGATACGCAGTATTTT.

This clonotype was seen more than once but under ten times. The CDR3 region has the DNA TGTGCCAGCAGCCCCCTACTCCCTGGACAAGCTCAAGAGACCCAGTACTTC. Its protein is CASSPLLPGQAQETQYF. This chain uses TRBV7-8 with TRBJ2-5, with D maybe TRBD1 (5 bases). This CDR3 is 17 amino acids long. Germline V gene lookup returns CDR1 SGHVS and CDR2 FQNEAQ. V lost 5 bases, J lost 2 bases, and 21 bases lay in between.

This sequence joins TRBV24-1 and TRBJ2-7; 7 nucleotides match TRBD1. Germline V gives CDR1 KGHDR, CDR2 SFDVKD. Trimming cost V 4 bases and J 5 bases; bases outside gene matches: 7. The CDR3 is made up of 14 amino acids. CDR3 coding DNA: TGTGCCACCAGTGAAAACAGGGGAAACGACGAGCAGTACTTC. Translated: CATSENRGNDEQYF.

In this sample, this clonotype turned up many times. The chain recombines TRBV7-2 with TRBJ2-7, with 7 bases aligning to TRBD1. This CDR3 has 14 amino acids. Germline trimming cut 3 bases from V and 7 bases from J; bases unmatched to any gene: 9. CDR1 and CDR2 (germline): SGHTA, FQGNSA. In nucleotides, the CDR3 is TGTGCCAGCAGCTTGACAGGGATTCCGGGAGAGCAGTACTTC. Amino acids: CASSLTGIPGEQYF.

V gene TRBV5-1 combines with J gene TRBJ1-1; 10 nucleotides match TRBD1. Trimming at V came to 6 bases and at J to 1 base, leaving 3 bases not matched to a gene. Germline CDR1 SGHRS, CDR2 YFSETQ. CDR3 length equals 14 residues. The CDR3 DNA follows: TGCGCCAGCAACCGGGACAGGGGGAACACTGAAGCTTTCTTT. It specifies CASNRDRGNTEAFF.

In its sample, this clonotype was seen a few times. V usage is TRBV18 and J usage is TRBJ1-2, with D hard to call. Deletions cut 2 bases from V and 4 bases from J, with 14 bases between. Germline V gene data show CDR1 as KGHSH and CDR2 as LQKENI. The CDR3 has 15 residues. The CDR3 region has the DNA TGTGCCAGCTCACCAGACACAGAGACTACCTATGGCTACACCTTC. Its translation: CASSPDTETTYGYTF.

V gene TRBV9 combines with J gene TRBJ2-1, with a tentative D call TRBD2 (5 bases). Trimming took off 4 bases at V and 9 bases at J, with 23 bases between the two ends. The CDR3 is made up of 16 amino acids. The germline V gene encodes CDR1 SGDLS and CDR2 YYNGEE. Written as DNA, the CDR3 is TGTGCCAGCAGCCCCACCGGGGATCTCCTGGAAATTGAGCAGTTCTTC. Amino acid sequence: CASSPTGDLLEIEQFF.

The rearrangement joins TRBV24-1 to TRBJ2-1; D is perhaps TRBD2 (7 bases). With 4 bases removed from V and 3 bases from J, the gap between germline ends came to 15 bases. CDR1 is KGHDR, CDR2 SFDVKD, per germline. The length of the CDR3 is 16 residues. The CDR3 region is CATSDLRGEGYNEQFF. The CDR3 DNA follows: TGTGCCACCAGTGACTTAAGGGGGGAGGGCTACAATGAGCAGTTCTTC.

This CDR3 is CASSVSDNQPQHF. The CDR3 DNA reads TGTGCCAGCAGCGTTTCGGATAATCAGCCCCAGCATTTT. This chain connects TRBV9 to TRBJ1-5; D uncertain. This CDR3 region has 13 residues. Trimming pared 2 bases from V and 4 bases from J, leaving 7 bases between. Germline values: CDR1 SGDLS, CDR2 YYNGEE.

This clonotype appeared many times. The chain uses TRBV12-3 or TRBV12-4 and TRBJ1-1, with unresolved D. The V end was cut by 2 bases, the J end by 4 bases, with 14 bases between. The CDR3 sequence is 15 residues long. The CDR3 region has the DNA TGTGCCAGCAGTTTAAGGTTCGGGGTCGGCACTGAAGCTTTCTTT. It encodes CASSLRFGVGTEAFF.

This clonotype turned up a few times. The chain couples TRBV6-2 or TRBV6-3 to TRBJ2-6; TRBD1 might be the D (5 bases). The CDR3 runs to 16 residues. V lost 6 bases, J lost 2 bases, and 14 bases lay in between. Germline V CDR1 and CDR2: MNHEY, SVGEGT. This CDR3 reads CASRIREHPGANVLTF. The CDR3 DNA is TGTGCCAGCAGGATCAGGGAACACCCTGGGGCCAACGTCCTGACTTTC.

This clonotype has only a few counts. The CDR3 bases are TGTGCCAGCAGCTTACAGGGCGGCCAAGAGACCCAGTACTTC. It translates to CASSLQGGQETQYF. The chain employs TRBV5-6 and TRBJ2-5; perhaps TRBD1 as D (6 bases). Germline-derived CDR1 and CDR2 are SGHDT and YYEEEE. The germline V and J ends were trimmed by 2 bases and 1 base, with 9 bases remaining between them. The CDR3 consists of 14 residues.

This clonotype showed up just a few times. The rearrangement joins TRBV9 to TRBJ1-1; D gene uncertain. This CDR3 has 13 amino acids. Trimming pared 4 bases from V and 0 bases from J, leaving 7 bases between. The germline V gene has CDR1 SGDLS and CDR2 YYNGEE. DNA for the CDR3: TGTGCCAGCAGCACTACAGTGAACACTGAAGCTTTCTTT. This translates into CASSTTVNTEAFF.

V gene TRBV28 combines with J gene TRBJ2-7, with 7 bases matching TRBD2. V was clipped by 7 bases and J by 0 bases; unmatched bases: 9. Per germline, CDR1 MDHEN and CDR2 SYDVKM. CDR3 length: 15 residues. The CDR3 sequence: CASTGAGQSSYEQYF. The CDR3 coding sequence is TGTGCCAGCACCGGAGCGGGGCAGAGCTCCTACGAGCAGTACTTC. Looking up the rest from reference TRBV28 and TRBJ2-7 gives the full variable domain: DVKVTQSSRYLVKRTGEKVFLECVQDMDHENMFWYRQDPGLGLRLIYFSYDVKMKEKGDIPEGYSVSREKKERFSLILESASTNQTSMYLCASTGAGQSSYEQYFGPGTRLTVT.